This paragraph reports one T cell receptor beta chain. The sample comes from a study of blood T cell repertoires in COVID-19. Study at large: Material from acute and convalescent COVID-19 was sourced from the United States, Italy and Spain. T cells, B-cell-depleted T cells, or PBMCs supplied cDNA or gDNA.

CDR1 is SGHNT and CDR2 is YYREEE in the germline V gene (reference sequence). Trimming took off 0 bases at V and 0 bases at J, with 9 bases between the two ends. The CDR3 is 15 residues long. In the original analysis: The assay estimated nucleated cells by amplifying reference gene primers. Some clones are missing from TCRdb's copy, which holds only in-frame ones; the method was immunoSEQ multiplex PCR. V and J calls and clone size come straight from that table; D and trimming were deduced from the DNA. The data show approximately 240,000 clones, with 65% to 85% seen just once and 4% to 4.5% held by the top ten.

The material sequenced was peripheral blood. The TCR was taken from a woman in her thirties or forties with active or convalescent COVID-19. The chain is built from TRBV5-4 and TRBJ1-2, with D unresolved. The DNA of the CDR3 is TGTGCCAGCAGCTTGGCGTCACTTTCTAACTATGGCTACACCTTC. This gives the protein CASSLASLSNYGYTF.